Listed here are 32 T cell receptor beta chains from one sample, sequenced in a study of vaccination and CD4 T cells after COVID-19 (dated by TCRdb to 2022 to 2024). Libraries were constructed by PCR. TCRdb shows the sequencer as Illumina iSeq 100. TCR sequencing of DNA from cultured CD4+ T cells used the Oncomine TCR Beta short-read assay at the Johns Hopkins FTIC core. Clones were called with MiXCR by TCRdb after fastp trimmed the public reads at Q25, and only in-frame beta chains were retained. Identical CDR3 protein sequences are pooled into one entry, listed with their most common genes and DNA. This sample lists 11,000 or so distinct CDR3 sequences; 35% to 55% were detected once. The ten largest clones take up about 17% of the sample. Which antigens these TCRs recognize remains unknown. This specimen's treatment or condition label, interpreted: 10-day PBMC culture with coronavirus spike peptide pools or control peptides (ViraFEST assay).

Sequenced: cultured CD4+ T cells from blood. These receptors all stem from a human donor with COVID-19.

This chain joins TRBV12-3 or TRBV12-4 and TRBJ2-4, with 11 nucleotides matching TRBD2. V lost 7 bases to trimming and J lost 5 bases; unmatched junction nucleotides: 4. CDR3 length: 14 amino acids. Here the CDR3 DNA reads TGTGCCAGCACCAAACTAGCGGGGGAAAACATTCAGTACTTC. Translating gives CASTKLAGENIQYF.

The chain has TRBV6-5 and TRBJ1-2; the D is unclear. This CDR3 has 14 amino acids. Trimming removed 2 bases at V and 7 bases at J, with 14 bases between. Germline CDR1 MNHEY, CDR2 SVGAGI. Here the CDR3 reads CASSYEGPMGGYTF. For the CDR3, the DNA is TGTGCCAGCAGTTACGAGGGCCCTATGGGTGGCTACACCTTC.

The chain combines TRBV20-1 with TRBJ2-1, with D perhaps TRBD1 (6 bases). The CDR3 spans 12 residues. Germline values: CDR1 DFQATT, CDR2 SNEGSKA (reference sequence). V lost 5 bases, J lost 8 bases, and 13 bases lay in between. The CDR3 is CSAPAGTYEQFF. CDR3 nucleotides: TGCAGTGCTCCCGCCGGGACATATGAGCAGTTCTTC.

This clonotype was counted once. The chain combines TRBV20-1 with TRBJ1-4; D gene uncertain. CDR3 length: 12 residues. V gave up 5 bases and J gave up 6 bases, with 10 bases separating them. CDR1 is DFQATT, CDR2 SNEGSKA, per germline (reference sequence). CDR3 nucleotides: TGCAGTGCTTGGACGGAGTATGAAAAACTGTTTTTT. It encodes CSAWTEYEKLFF.

The V call is TRBV27, the J call TRBJ2-4; the match to TRBD1 covers 9 bases. V gave up 4 bases and J gave up 14 bases; unmatched junction bases: 3. Germline V gene sequence: CDR1 MNHEY, CDR2 SMNVEV (reference sequence). The CDR3 has 11 residues. The CDR3 loop is CASSSRDREYF. The CDR3 DNA reads as TGTGCCAGCAGTTCCCGGGACAGGGAGTACTTC.

This chain uses TRBV6-2 or TRBV6-3 with TRBJ1-2, with a weak D call TRBD1 (6 bases). In germline, CDR1 is MNHEY, CDR2 SVGEGT. Trimming left V 8 bases short and J 7 bases short, with 8 bases between. The CDR3 is 10 residues long. This CDR3 reads CASRDIGYTF. DNA of the CDR3: TGTGCCAGCCGGGACATTGGCTACACCTTC.

The V call is TRBV11-3, the J call TRBJ2-1; either TRBD1 or TRBD2 may fit D (5 bases each). CDR1 SGHNT and CDR2 YENEEA come from the germline V gene. Trimming pared 1 base from V and 5 bases from J, leaving 15 bases between. The CDR3 consists of 16 residues. In DNA form, the CDR3 reads TGTGCCAGCAGCTTAGCGGGACGGCAAGGGCACAATGAGCAGTTCTTC. It is translated as CASSLAGRQGHNEQFF.

The V call is TRBV7-2, the J call TRBJ2-5, with D perhaps matching TRBD2 (5 bases). V was cut by 10 bases and J by 2 bases, with 17 bases left in between. This CDR3 contains 14 residues. Germline CDR1 SGHTA, CDR2 FQGNSA. The CDR3 DNA is TGTGCCAACTCAGGAGGTGAGGAACAAGAGACCCAGTACTTC. Its translation: CANSGGEEQETQYF. The full variable domain, its missing parts supplied by reference TRBV7-2 and TRBJ2-5, is GAGVSQSPSNKVTEKGKDVELRCDPISGHTALYWYRQSLGQGLEFLIYFQGNSAPDKSGLPSDRFSAERTGGSVSTLTIQRTQQEDSAVYLCANSGGEEQETQYFGPGTRLLVL.

This clonotype has only a few counts. The V and J genes are TRBV25-1 and TRBJ2-5; 9 bases are a match to TRBD2. The trim removed 2 bases at V and 6 bases at J, leaving 10 bases unmatched. Germline V CDR1 and CDR2: MGHDK, SYGVNS. This CDR3 spans 16 amino acids. CDR3 in DNA: TGTGCCAGCAGTGAAGTCTCGGCGGGGGGGCTGAAGACCCAGTACTTC. Protein: CASSEVSAGGLKTQYF.

The V gene is TRBV5-3, the J gene TRBJ1-2; the D is unclear. TRBV5-3 is assigned to the ORF class and has an uncertain function. V shed 0 bases and J shed 9 bases, with 3 bases lying between them. The CDR3 consists of 10 residues. CDR3 nucleotide sequence: TGTGCCAGAAGCTTGGTTAGCTACACCTTC. Translated, it gives CARSLVSYTF.

This clonotype was detected only a few times. The chain has TRBV5-4 and TRBJ1-2, with 8 bases lining up with TRBD1. Germline CDR1 reads SGHNT; CDR2 reads YYREEE (reference sequence). V was pared by 3 bases and J by 3 bases, with 7 bases of the junction left unmatched. This CDR3 comprises 15 residues. In nucleotides, the CDR3 is TGTGCCAGCAGCTCCTCGACAGGGGCCCACTATGGCTACACCTTC. Translated, it gives CASSSSTGAHYGYTF.

Comment on this clonotype: One end of the junction fails to match germline, which may point to a read error. The chain carries TRBV20-1 and TRBJ2-7; D remains unclear. The CDR3 extends over 13 amino acids. Germline V gives CDR1 DFQATT, CDR2 SNEGSKA (reference sequence). The CDR3 here is CSARDSGNYGQYF. The DNA of the CDR3 is TGCAGTGCTAGAGATTCTGGGAACTACGGGCAGTACTTC.

DNA of the CDR3: TGTGCTAGTGGTTTGGTACTGAGGGACCCCGGGGAGCTGTTTTTT. Protein sequence: CASGLVLRDPGELFF. This chain links TRBV12-5 with TRBJ2-2; the D call may be TRBD1 or TRBD2 (5 bases each). CDR1 is LGHNT, CDR2 FRNRAP, per germline. CDR3 length: 15 amino acids. With 0 bases removed from V and 6 bases from J, the gap between germline ends came to 11 bases.

V gene TRBV7-2 combines with J gene TRBJ2-1; 7 bases fit TRBD1. Germline loops: CDR1 SGHTA, CDR2 FQGNSA. With V trimmed by 5 bases and J by 7 bases, 11 bases remained unmatched. The CDR3 runs 15 residues. CDR3 protein: CASSATGTASNEQFF. The CDR3 DNA is TGTGCCAGCAGCGCAACCGGGACAGCTTCAAATGAGCAGTTCTTC.

This clonotype has just one count. The chain links TRBV6-1 to TRBJ2-7, with 11 bases aligning to TRBD2. Germline CDR1 MNHNS, CDR2 SASEGT. The CDR3 totals 14 residues. After removal of 6 bases from V and 7 bases from J, the junction contained 8 bases not matched to a gene. The CDR3, as DNA: TGTGCCAGCAGGACTAGCGGGGACAAGTGGGAGCAGTACTTC. Translated: CASRTSGDKWEQYF.

The genes are TRBV24-1 and TRBJ1-5, with TRBD1 matching over 8 bases. Germline V gene data show CDR1 as KGHDR and CDR2 as SFDVKD. This CDR3 contains 16 residues. J was trimmed by 4 bases and V by 3 bases; bases with no gene match: 7. CDR3 amino acids: CATSDPGQGGNQPQHF. CDR3 nucleotide sequence: TGTGCCACCAGTGATCCTGGACAGGGAGGGAATCAGCCCCAGCATTTT.

This clonotype has more than one count but fewer than ten. The chain has TRBV24-1 and TRBJ1-5; D is unclear. The V and J ends lost 6 bases and 0 bases respectively, with 5 bases between them. The CDR3 is made up of 13 amino acids. In germline, CDR1 is KGHDR, CDR2 SFDVKD. In nucleotides, the CDR3 is TGTGCCACCAGTAGACATAGCAATCAGCCCCAGCATTTT. Translated, it gives CATSRHSNQPQHF.

This clonotype was counted once. This sequence joins TRBV4-1 and TRBJ2-2; 7 positions agree with TRBD1. This CDR3 spans 16 amino acids. Losses at the gene ends were 0 bases for V and 3 bases for J; bases not matched to a gene: 4. Germline V CDR1 and CDR2: MGHRA, YSYEKL. The CDR3 loop is CASSQDGTDDTGELFF. The CDR3 coding sequence is TGCGCCAGCAGCCAAGACGGGACAGACGACACCGGGGAGCTGTTTTTT.

This clonotype was counted a few times. The chain has TRBV20-1 and TRBJ2-3; 15 nucleotides agree with TRBD2. There are 14 residues in the CDR3. The V segment lost 6 bases and the J segment 6 bases; nucleotides outside the gene matches: 4. In germline, CDR1 is DFQATT, CDR2 SNEGSKA (reference sequence). DNA for the CDR3: TGCAGTGCGGGGACTAGCGGGGGGAGGGATACGCAGTATTTT. Protein sequence: CSAGTSGGRDTQYF.

The rearrangement links TRBV6-5 to TRBJ2-7; 7 bases fit TRBD2. CDR1 and CDR2 (germline): MNHEY, SVGAGI. This CDR3 contains 14 residues. V lost 2 bases and J lost 6; bases outside the gene matches: 7. The CDR3 DNA is TGTGCCAGCAGTTACCGCCCGGGAGGAGGCGAGCAGTACTTC. Translated, it gives CASSYRPGGGEQYF.

This clonotype occurred a few times. The chain joins TRBV19 to TRBJ2-7; D unclear. The CDR3 runs 14 residues. The V and J ends lost 4 bases and 0 bases respectively, with 10 bases between them. CDR1 and CDR2 (germline): LNHDA, SQIVND (reference sequence). The DNA for the CDR3 is TGTGCCAGTAGTAGTCGGGCATCCTCCTACGAGCAGTACTTC. Translated: CASSSRASSYEQYF.

V gene TRBV6-1 combines with J gene TRBJ2-1; no clear D gene. Germline CDR1 MNHNS, CDR2 SASEGT. V was clipped by 5 bases and J by 8 bases, with 7 bases between them. CDR3 length: 11 amino acids. The CDR3 reads CASSPLDEQFF. Here the CDR3 DNA reads TGTGCCAGCAGTCCCCTGGATGAGCAGTTCTTC.

V and J are TRBV6-1 and TRBJ2-1, with D perhaps given as TRBD1 or TRBD2 (5 bases each). The CDR3 consists of 14 residues. Trimming took 10 bases from V and 7 from J, leaving 20 bases between them. From germline, CDR1 is MNHNS and CDR2 SASEGT. CDR3 coding DNA: TGTGCCACCGTCGGGTGGGGGTCTCGGAATGAGCAGTTCTTC. It translates to CATVGWGSRNEQFF.

This sequence joins TRBV6-2 or TRBV6-3 and TRBJ2-3; D perhaps matches TRBD2 (6 bases). The germline V and J ends were trimmed by 6 bases and 8 bases, with 12 bases remaining between them. Germline V gene data show CDR1 as MNHEY and CDR2 as SVGEGT. There are 12 residues in the CDR3. The CDR3 nucleotides are TGTGCCAGCAGGTGGGACTCTTCTACGCAGTATTTT. Its translation: CASRWDSSTQYF.

The rearrangement joins TRBV6-5 to TRBJ2-7, with TRBD2 identical over 10 bases. J lost 6 bases, V lost 2 bases, and 7 bases had no gene match. Germline V CDR1 and CDR2: MNHEY, SVGAGI. This CDR3 is built from 15 residues. CDR3: CASSYHRTSGPEQYF. CDR3 bases: TGTGCCAGCAGTTACCACAGGACTAGCGGCCCCGAGCAGTACTTC.

The rearrangement joins TRBV20-1 to TRBJ1-2; D is unclear. The CDR3 covers 13 residues. In germline, CDR1 is DFQATT, CDR2 SNEGSKA (reference sequence). V was shortened by 3 bases and J by 3 bases, with 11 bases between the two germline ends. DNA for the CDR3: TGCAGTGCTAGTCCCCGGGAGGACTATGGCTACACCTTC. Translating it yields CSASPREDYGYTF.

The V call is TRBV6-1, the J call TRBJ2-3; the D gene is possibly TRBD1 (5 bases). Germline CDR1 reads MNHNS; CDR2 reads SASEGT. The CDR3 covers 14 residues. CDR3 DNA sequence: TGTGGGGGCAGTGGAACATTAAGCACAGATACGCAGTATTTT. Translating it yields CGGSGTLSTDTQYF.

The table lists this clonotype with a few counts. The J gene is TRBJ1-1, the V gene TRBV15, with D hard to call. The V gene's germline CDR1 is LNHNV and CDR2 YYDKDF (reference sequence). V was cut by 0 bases and J by 0 bases, with 8 bases left in between. The CDR3 spans 15 residues. CDR3 DNA: TGTGCCACCAGCAGAGATACGGGCTTGAACACTGAAGCTTTCTTT. The encoded protein is CATSRDTGLNTEAFF.

The V and J genes are TRBV24-1 and TRBJ2-1; TRBD2 agrees at 8 bases. V was pared by 5 bases and J by 0 bases, with 2 bases of the junction left unmatched. Germline V gives CDR1 KGHDR, CDR2 SFDVKD. There are 15 residues in the CDR3. Here the CDR3 reads CATSAAGGSYNEQFF. The CDR3 nucleotides read TGTGCCACCAGTGCGGCGGGGGGCTCCTACAATGAGCAGTTCTTC.

This clonotype was detected only a few times. The rearrangement uses TRBV20-1 and TRBJ2-5, with no clear D. Germline CDR1 and CDR2: DFQATT and SNEGSKA (reference sequence). The CDR3 consists of 12 residues. Trimming stripped 4 bases from V and 4 bases from J, with 10 bases between. CDR3 amino acids: CSAKGRAETQYF. The CDR3, as DNA: TGCAGTGCTAAAGGCCGGGCAGAGACCCAGTACTTC.

The chain employs TRBV12-3 or TRBV12-4 and TRBJ2-7; TRBD2 aligns across 7 bases. V was clipped by 2 bases and J by 0 bases; unmatched bases: 10. CDR3 size: 17 residues. The CDR3 DNA follows: TGTGCCAGCAGTTTAAGGGAGGGGCGGGGCAGCTCCTACGAGCAGTACTTC. It yields the protein CASSLREGRGSSYEQYF.

The chain joins TRBV10-2 to TRBJ1-4; tentatively, D is TRBD1 (5 bases). Deletions cut 3 bases from V and 0 bases from J, with 8 bases between. This CDR3 region has 15 residues. Germline values: CDR1 WSHSY, CDR2 SAAADI. The CDR3 here is CASSDRATTNEKLFF. The CDR3 DNA reads as TGCGCCAGCAGTGACAGGGCGACAACTAATGAAAAACTGTTTTTT.